The clone carrying this TCR beta chain occurred a few times. The data originate from a study of human T cells and chemical hapten exposure. Stated time point: pre-sensitization, week 0. Regarding treatment: therapeutic diphenylcyclopropenone sensitization with weekly scalp DPC. TCRdb fed the RACE reads into MiXCR, producing one record per CDR3 protein. The sample lists a few hundred thousand distinct CDR3 sequences, 4.5% to 7% occurring once. Germline values: CDR1 SGHNT, CDR2 YYREEE (reference sequence). Losses at the gene ends were 4 bases for V and 0 bases for J; bases not matched to a gene: 15. The CDR3 spans 21 residues.

The rearrangement links TRBV5-4 to TRBJ2-6; 11 bases match TRBD2. The receptor was derived from a woman under 30 with alopecia areata. Some clones in this sample may be carry-over from other donors' samples. This specimen consisted of whole blood, obtained in connection with sensitization to the hapten diphenylcyclopropenone (DPC). The CDR3 coding sequence is TGTGCCAGCAGCACCCCTTTTCCGGGACTAGCGGCTCCCTCTGGGGCCAACGTCCTGACTTTC. Its protein product is CASSTPFPGLAAPSGANVLTF.